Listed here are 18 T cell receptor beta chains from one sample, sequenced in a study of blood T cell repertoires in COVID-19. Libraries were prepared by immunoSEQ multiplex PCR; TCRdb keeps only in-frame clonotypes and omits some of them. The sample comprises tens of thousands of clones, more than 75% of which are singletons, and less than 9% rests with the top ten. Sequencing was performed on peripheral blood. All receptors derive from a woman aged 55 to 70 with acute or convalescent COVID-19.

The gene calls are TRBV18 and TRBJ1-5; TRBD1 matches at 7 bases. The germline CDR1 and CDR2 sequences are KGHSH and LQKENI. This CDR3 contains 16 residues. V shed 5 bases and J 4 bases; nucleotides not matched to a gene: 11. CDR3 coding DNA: TGTGCCAGCTCATACGAAGGGACAGCGACTAATCAGCCCCAGCATTTT. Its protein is CASSYEGTATNQPQHF.

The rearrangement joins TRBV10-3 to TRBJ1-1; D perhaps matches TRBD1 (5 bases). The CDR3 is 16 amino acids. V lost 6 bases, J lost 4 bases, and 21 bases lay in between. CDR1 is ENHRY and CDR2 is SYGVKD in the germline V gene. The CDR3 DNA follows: TGTGCCATCAGGGAAGCCCCGGACACCGGGCCCACTGAAGCTTTCTTT. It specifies CAIREAPDTGPTEAFF.

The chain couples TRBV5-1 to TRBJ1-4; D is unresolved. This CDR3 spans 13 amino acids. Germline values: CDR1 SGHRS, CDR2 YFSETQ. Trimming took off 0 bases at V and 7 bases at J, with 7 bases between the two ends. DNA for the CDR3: TGCGCCAGCAGCTTGGACATGGCTGAAAAACTGTTTTTT. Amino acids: CASSLDMAEKLFF.

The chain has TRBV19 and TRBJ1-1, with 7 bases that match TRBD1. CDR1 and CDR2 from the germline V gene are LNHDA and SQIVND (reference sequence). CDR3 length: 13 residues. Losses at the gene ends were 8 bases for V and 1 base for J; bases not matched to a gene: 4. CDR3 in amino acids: CASLGQANTEAFF. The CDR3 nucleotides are TGTGCCAGTCTTGGACAGGCGAACACTGAAGCTTTCTTT.

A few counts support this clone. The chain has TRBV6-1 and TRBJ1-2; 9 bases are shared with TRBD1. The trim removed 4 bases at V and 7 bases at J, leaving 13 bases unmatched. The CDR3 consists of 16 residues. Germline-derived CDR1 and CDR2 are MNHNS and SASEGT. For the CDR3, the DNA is TGTGCCAGCAGTGGGGCTCCGGGACAGGGAGATGCTGGCTACACCTTC. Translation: CASSGAPGQGDAGYTF.

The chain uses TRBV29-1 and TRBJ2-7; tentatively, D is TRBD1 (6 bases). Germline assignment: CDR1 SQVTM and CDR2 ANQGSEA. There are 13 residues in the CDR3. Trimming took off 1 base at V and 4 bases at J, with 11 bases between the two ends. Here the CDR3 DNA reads TGCAGCGTTGAAGGTGGGACAATGTACGAGCAGTACTTC. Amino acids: CSVEGGTMYEQYF.

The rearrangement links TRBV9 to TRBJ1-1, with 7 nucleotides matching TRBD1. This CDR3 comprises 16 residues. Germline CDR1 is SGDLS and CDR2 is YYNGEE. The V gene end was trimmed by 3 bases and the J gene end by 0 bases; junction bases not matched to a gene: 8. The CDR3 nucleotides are TGTGCCAGCAGCGGGGGGACAGAAGTGATGAACACTGAAGCTTTCTTT. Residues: CASSGGTEVMNTEAFF.

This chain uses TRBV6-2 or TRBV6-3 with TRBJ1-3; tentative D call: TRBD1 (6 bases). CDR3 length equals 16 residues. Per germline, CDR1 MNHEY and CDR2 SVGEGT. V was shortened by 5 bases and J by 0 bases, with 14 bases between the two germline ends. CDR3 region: CASSIGQRLSGNTIYF. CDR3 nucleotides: TGTGCCAGCAGTATCGGACAGCGACTCTCTGGAAACACCATATATTTT.

Here the CDR3 DNA reads TGCGCCAGCAGTCGGGAAATGGGGAACACTGAAGCTTTCTTT. This translates into CASSREMGNTEAFF. The gene calls are TRBV5-1 and TRBJ1-1; D is uncertain. The germline gives CDR1 SGHRS, CDR2 YFSETQ. V was trimmed by 5 bases and J by 1 base, leaving 12 bases between them. The CDR3 length is 14 residues.

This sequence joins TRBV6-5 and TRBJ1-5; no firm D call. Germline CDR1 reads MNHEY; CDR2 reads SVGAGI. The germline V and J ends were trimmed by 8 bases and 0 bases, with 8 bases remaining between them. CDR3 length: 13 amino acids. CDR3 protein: CASGRGSNQPQHF. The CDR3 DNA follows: TGTGCCAGCGGACGGGGTAGCAATCAGCCCCAGCATTTT.

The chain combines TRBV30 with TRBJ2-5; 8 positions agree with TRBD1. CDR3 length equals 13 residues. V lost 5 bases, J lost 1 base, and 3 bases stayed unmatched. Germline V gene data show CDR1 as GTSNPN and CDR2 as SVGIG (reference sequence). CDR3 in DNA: TGTGCCTGGTCTACAGGGGGCCAAGAGACCCAGTACTTC. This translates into CAWSTGGQETQYF.

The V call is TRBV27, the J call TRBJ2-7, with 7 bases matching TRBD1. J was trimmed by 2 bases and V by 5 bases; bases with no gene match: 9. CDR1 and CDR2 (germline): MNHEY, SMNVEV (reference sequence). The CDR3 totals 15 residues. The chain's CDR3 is CASSPGWDSPYEQYF. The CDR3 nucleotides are TGTGCCAGCAGTCCAGGTTGGGACAGTCCCTACGAGCAGTACTTC.

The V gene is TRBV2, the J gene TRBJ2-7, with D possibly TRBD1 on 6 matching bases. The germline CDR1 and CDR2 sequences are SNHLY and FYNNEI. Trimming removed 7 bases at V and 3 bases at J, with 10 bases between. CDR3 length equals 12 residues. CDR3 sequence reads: CASISQGYEQYF. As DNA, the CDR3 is TGTGCCAGCATCTCACAGGGCTACGAGCAGTACTTC.

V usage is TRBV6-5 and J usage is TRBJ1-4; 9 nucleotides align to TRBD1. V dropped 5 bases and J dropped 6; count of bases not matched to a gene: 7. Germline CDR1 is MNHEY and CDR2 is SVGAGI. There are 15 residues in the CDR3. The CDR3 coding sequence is TGTGCCAGCAGTACCAGGGACAGGGTGGATGAAAAACTGTTTTTT. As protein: CASSTRDRVDEKLFF.

The CDR3 is CASSVDNRKYGYTF. The CDR3 DNA sequence: TGTGCCAGCAGCGTAGATAACAGGAAATATGGCTACACCTTC. The genes are TRBV9 and TRBJ1-2; D might be TRBD1 (5 bases). The CDR3 covers 14 residues. Per the germline V gene, CDR1 is SGDLS and CDR2 is YYNGEE. Trimming removed 0 bases at V and 5 bases at J, with 11 bases between.

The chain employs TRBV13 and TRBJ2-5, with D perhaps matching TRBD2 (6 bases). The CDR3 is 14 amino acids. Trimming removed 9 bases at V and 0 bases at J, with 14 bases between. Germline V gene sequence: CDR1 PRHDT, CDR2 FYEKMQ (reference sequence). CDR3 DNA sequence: TGTGCCAGTACCTCCGGGGGTAACCAAGAGACCCAGTACTTC. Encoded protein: CASTSGGNQETQYF.

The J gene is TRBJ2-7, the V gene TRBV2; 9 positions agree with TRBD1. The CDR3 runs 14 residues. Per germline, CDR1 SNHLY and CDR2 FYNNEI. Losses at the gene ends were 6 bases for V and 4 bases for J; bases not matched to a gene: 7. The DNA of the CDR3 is TGTGCCAGCAGCAAACAGGACAGGGGTTACGAGCAGTACTTC. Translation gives CASSKQDRGYEQYF.

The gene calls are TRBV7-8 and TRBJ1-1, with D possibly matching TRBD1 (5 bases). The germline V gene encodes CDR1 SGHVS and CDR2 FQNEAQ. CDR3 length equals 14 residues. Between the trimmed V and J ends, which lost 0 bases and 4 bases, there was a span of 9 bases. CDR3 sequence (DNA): TGTGCCAGCAGCTTAGCGAGCGGGGGCACTGAAGCTTTCTTT. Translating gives CASSLASGGTEAFF.